Ten or more counts support the clone carrying this T cell receptor beta chain. Its antigen is not identified. The authors amplified TCR beta CDR3 regions, and they did so from RNA transcripts for repertoire sequencing. HTBI primers served in a first-round RT-PCR, which a second-round multiplex PCR followed. Using its own MiXCR run on the multiplex PCR reads, TCRdb lists one record per CDR3 protein. This sample carries over a million distinct CDR3 sequences, less than 45% of them seen once, and the ten largest clones take 8.5% to 14%. This sample stems from a study of Graves' ophthalmopathy and Graves' hyperthyroidism. Study-wide context: Hyperthyroidism showing no ophthalmopathy within 18 months of follow-up was stable.

Broader study findings: Prediction of ophthalmopathy progression reached over 65% sensitivity and approximately 75% specificity. Blood also carried most expanded thyroid clonotypes exceeding 0.001 frequency. Ophthalmopathy and stable hyperthyroidism were discriminated by a 13-signature model, with roughly 90% sensitivity and 80% to 84% specificity.

The CDR3 sequence is 15 residues long. Trimming pared 0 bases from V and 2 bases from J, leaving 10 bases between. Germline CDR1 and CDR2: SEHNR and FQNEAQ (reference sequence). Material for sequencing was peripheral blood or thyroid tissue (not recorded which). This TCR was sampled from an adult man with Graves' hyperthyroidism. The chain links TRBV7-9 to TRBJ2-5; D not certain. The CDR3 sequence is CASSLAPEAQETQYF. CDR3 in DNA: TGTGCCAGCAGCTTAGCTCCAGAGGCGCAAGAGACCCAGTACTTC. Drawing the rest from reference TRBV7-9 and TRBJ2-5, the complete variable domain is DTGVSQNPRHKITKRGQNVTFRCDPISEHNRLYWYRQTLGQGPEFLTYFQNEAQLEKSRLLSDRFSAERPKGSFSTLEIQRTEQGDSAMYLCASSLAPEAQETQYFGPGTRLLVL.